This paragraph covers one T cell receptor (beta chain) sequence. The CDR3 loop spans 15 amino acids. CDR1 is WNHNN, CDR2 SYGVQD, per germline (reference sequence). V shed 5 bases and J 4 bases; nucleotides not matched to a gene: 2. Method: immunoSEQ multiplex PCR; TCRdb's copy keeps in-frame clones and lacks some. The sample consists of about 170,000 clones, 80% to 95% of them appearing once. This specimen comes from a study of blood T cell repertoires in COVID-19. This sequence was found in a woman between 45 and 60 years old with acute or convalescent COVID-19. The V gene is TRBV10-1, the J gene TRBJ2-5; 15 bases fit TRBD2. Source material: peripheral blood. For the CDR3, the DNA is TGCGCCAGCAGTAAGGGACTAGCGGGAGGAGAGACCCAGTACTTC. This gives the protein CASSKGLAGGETQYF.